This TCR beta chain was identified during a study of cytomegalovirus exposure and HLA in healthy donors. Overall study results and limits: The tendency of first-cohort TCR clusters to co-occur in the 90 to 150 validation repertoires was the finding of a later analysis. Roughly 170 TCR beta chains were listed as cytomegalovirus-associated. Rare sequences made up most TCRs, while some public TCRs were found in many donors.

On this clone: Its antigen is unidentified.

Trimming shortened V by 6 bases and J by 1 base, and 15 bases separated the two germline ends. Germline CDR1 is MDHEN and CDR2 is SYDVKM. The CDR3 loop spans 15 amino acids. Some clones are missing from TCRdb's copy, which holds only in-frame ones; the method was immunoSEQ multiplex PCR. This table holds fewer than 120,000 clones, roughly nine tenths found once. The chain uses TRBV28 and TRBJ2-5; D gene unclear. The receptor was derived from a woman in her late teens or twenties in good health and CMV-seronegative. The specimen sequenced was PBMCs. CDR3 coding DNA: TGTGCCAGCAGGCGACGACACAGAAGCCAAGAGACCCAGTACTTC. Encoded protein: CASRRRHRSQETQYF.